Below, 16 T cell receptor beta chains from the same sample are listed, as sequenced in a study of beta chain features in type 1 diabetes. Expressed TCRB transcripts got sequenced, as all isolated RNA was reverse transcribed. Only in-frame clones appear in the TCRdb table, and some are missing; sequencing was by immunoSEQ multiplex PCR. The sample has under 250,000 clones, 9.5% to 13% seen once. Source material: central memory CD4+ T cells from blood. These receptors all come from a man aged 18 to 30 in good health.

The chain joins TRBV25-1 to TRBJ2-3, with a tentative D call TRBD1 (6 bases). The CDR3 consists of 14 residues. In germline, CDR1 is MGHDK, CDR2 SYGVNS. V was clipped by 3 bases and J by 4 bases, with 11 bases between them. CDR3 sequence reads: CASSDYTGPDTQYF. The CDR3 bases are TGTGCCAGCAGTGATTACACAGGGCCAGATACGCAGTATTTT.

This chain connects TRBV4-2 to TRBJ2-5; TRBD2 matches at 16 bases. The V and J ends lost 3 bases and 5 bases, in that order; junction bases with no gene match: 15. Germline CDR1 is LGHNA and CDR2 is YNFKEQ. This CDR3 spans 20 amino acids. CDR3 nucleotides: TGTGCCAGCAGCCATTCCCCCGGGACTAGCGGGAGGGCCAGCCTGGAGACCCAGTACTTC. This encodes CASSHSPGTSGRASLETQYF.

The CDR3 sequence: CAWAGLAGGTDTQYF. The CDR3 DNA sequence: TGTGCCTGGGCGGGACTAGCGGGAGGAACAGATACGCAGTATTTT. The chain joins TRBV30 to TRBJ2-3; 15 nucleotides agree with TRBD2. Germline V gene sequence: CDR1 GTSNPN, CDR2 SVGIG (reference sequence). The CDR3 consists of 15 residues. J was trimmed by 3 bases and V by 5 bases; bases with no gene match: 3.

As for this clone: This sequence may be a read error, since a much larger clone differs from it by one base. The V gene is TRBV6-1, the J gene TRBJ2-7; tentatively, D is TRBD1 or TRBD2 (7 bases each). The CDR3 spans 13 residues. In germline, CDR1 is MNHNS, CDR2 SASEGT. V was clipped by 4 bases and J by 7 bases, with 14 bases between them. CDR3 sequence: CASSALRGGEQYF. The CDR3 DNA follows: TGTGCCAGCAGTGCACTCAGGGGGGGGGAGCAGTACTTC.

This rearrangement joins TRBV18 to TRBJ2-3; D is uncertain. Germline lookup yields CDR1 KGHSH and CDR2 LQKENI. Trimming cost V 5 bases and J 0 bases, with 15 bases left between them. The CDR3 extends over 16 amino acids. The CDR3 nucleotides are TGTGCCAGCTCAGCAGCGATCTTGGGGAGCACAGATACGCAGTATTTT. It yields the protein CASSAAILGSTDTQYF. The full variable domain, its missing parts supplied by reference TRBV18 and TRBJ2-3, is NAGVMQNPRHLVRRRGQEARLRCSPMKGHSHVYWYRQLPEEGLKFMVYLQKENIIDESGMPKERFSAEFPKEGPSILRIQQVVRGDSAAYFCASSAAILGSTDTQYFGPGTRLTVL.

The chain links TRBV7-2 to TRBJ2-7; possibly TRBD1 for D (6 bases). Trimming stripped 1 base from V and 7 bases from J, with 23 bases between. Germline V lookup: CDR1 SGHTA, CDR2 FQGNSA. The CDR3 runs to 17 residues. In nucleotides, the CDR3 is TGTGCCAGCAGCTTAGGGGCCCCCGGACAGAGGGCCGCGGAGCAGTACTTC. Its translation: CASSLGAPGQRAAEQYF.

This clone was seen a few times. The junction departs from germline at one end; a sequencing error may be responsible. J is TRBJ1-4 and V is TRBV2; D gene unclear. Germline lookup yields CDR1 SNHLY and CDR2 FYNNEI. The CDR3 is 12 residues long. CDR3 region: CASSEMGQSRGF. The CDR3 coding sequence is TGTGCCAGCAGTGAAATGGGCCAGTCGAGAGGTTTT.

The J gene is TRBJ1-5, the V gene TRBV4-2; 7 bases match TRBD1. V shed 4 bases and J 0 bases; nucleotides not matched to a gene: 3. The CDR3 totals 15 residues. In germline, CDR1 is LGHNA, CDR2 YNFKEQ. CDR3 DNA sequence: TGTGCCAGCAGCCGACAGGGCGATAGCAATCAGCCCCAGCATTTT. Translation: CASSRQGDSNQPQHF.

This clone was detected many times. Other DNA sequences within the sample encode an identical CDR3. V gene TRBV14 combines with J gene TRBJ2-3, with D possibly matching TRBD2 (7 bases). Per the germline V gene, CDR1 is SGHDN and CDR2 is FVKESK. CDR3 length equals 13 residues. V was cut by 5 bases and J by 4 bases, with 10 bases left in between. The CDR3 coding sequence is TGTGCCAGCAGCAGGGGGAGGGCAGATACGCAGTATTTT. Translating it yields CASSRGRADTQYF.

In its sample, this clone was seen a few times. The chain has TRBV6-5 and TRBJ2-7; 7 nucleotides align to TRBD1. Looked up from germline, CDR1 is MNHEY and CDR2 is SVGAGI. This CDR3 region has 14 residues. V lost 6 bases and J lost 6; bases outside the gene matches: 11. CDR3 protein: CASRFEGASTEQYF. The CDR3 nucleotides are TGTGCCAGCAGGTTCGAGGGGGCGTCTACCGAGCAGTACTTC.

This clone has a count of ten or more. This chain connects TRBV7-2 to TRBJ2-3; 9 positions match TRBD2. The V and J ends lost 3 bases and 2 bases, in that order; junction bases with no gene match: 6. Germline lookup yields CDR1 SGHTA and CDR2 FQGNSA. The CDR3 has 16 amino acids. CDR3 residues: CASSFLAGATTDTQYF. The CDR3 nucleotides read TGTGCCAGCAGCTTTTTAGCGGGAGCGACCACAGATACGCAGTATTTT.

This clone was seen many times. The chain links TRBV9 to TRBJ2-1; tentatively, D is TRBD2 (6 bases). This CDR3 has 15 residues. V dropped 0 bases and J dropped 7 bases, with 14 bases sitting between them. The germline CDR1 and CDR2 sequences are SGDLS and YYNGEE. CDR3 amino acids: CASSVEAGSGNEQFF. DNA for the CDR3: TGTGCCAGCAGCGTAGAGGCGGGGTCAGGGAATGAGCAGTTCTTC.

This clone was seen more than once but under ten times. CDR3 protein: CASSQSVAVGGAPRTQYF. The CDR3 nucleotides read TGCGCCAGCAGCCAAAGTGTAGCCGTGGGCGGCGCACCAAGGACCCAGTACTTC. The rearrangement joins TRBV4-1 to TRBJ2-5; D is uncertain. This CDR3 has 18 amino acids. V lost 2 bases and J 7 bases, leaving 26 bases between the germline ends. Per the germline V gene, CDR1 is MGHRA and CDR2 is YSYEKL.

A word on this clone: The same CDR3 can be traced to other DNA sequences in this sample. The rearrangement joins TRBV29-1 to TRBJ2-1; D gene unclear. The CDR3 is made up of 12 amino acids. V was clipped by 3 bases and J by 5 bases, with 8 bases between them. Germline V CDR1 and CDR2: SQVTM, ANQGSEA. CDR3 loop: CSVDRLDNEQFF. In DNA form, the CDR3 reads TGCAGCGTTGACCGGCTGGACAATGAGCAGTTCTTC.

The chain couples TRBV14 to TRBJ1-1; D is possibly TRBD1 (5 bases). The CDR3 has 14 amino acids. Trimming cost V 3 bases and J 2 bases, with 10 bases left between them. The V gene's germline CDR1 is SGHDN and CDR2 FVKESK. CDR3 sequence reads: CASSHLGGNTEAFF. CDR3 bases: TGTGCCAGCAGCCATCTTGGGGGAAACACTGAAGCTTTCTTT.

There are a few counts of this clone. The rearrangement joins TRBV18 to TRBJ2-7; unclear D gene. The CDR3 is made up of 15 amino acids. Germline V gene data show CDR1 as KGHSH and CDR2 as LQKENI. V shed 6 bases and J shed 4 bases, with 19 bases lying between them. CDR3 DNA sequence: TGTGCCAGCTCCCAAGCGCTTCACGACGGGTACGAGCAGTACTTC. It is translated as CASSQALHDGYEQYF. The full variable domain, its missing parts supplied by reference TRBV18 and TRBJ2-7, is NAGVMQNPRHLVRRRGQEARLRCSPMKGHSHVYWYRQLPEEGLKFMVYLQKENIIDESGMPKERFSAEFPKEGPSILRIQQVVRGDSAAYFCASSQALHDGYEQYFGPGTRLTVT.